A selection of T cell receptor beta chains follows, all from one sample in a study of neurological immune-mediated disorders. TCRdb fed the 5' RACE reads into MiXCR, producing one record per CDR3 protein. The data contain about 35,000 distinct CDR3 sequences, about 4.1% of them singletons. Sequenced material: PBMCs. These receptors all stem from a man aged 25 to 45 with multiple sclerosis. CDR3s include the opening cysteine and the closing phenylalanine or tryptophan. Each record gives: D gene, V gene, J gene, CDR3 protein. The D gene is left open where the match is weak.

d_gene: TRBD1
v_gene: TRBV29-1
j_gene: TRBJ2-7
CDR3aa: CSVTGQTSYEQYF

d_gene: NA
v_gene: TRBV20-1
j_gene: TRBJ2-5
CDR3aa: CSASGQDQETQYF

d_gene: NA
v_gene: TRBV20-1
j_gene: TRBJ1-5
CDR3aa: CSASAGPQKPQHF

d_gene: NA
v_gene: TRBV20-1
j_gene: TRBJ2-7
CDR3aa: CSAREGGSAYEQYF

d_gene: NA
v_gene: TRBV5-5
j_gene: TRBJ2-3
CDR3aa: CASSLGWGTDTQYF

d_gene: NA
v_gene: TRBV18
j_gene: TRBJ1-2
CDR3aa: CASSPPLSYGYTF

d_gene: NA
v_gene: TRBV20-1
j_gene: TRBJ1-1
CDR3aa: CSVNREKTEAFF

d_gene: TRBD1
v_gene: TRBV19
j_gene: TRBJ2-3
CDR3aa: CASSRDRGSTDTQYF

d_gene: TRBD1
v_gene: TRBV2
j_gene: TRBJ2-3
CDR3aa: CASSPGQRSDTQYF

d_gene: NA
v_gene: TRBV12-3/TRBV12-4
j_gene: TRBJ1-2
CDR3aa: CASSLGQGGGYGYTF

d_gene: TRBD1
v_gene: TRBV24-1
j_gene: TRBJ2-1
CDR3aa: CATSDGTVYNEQFF

d_gene: TRBD1
v_gene: TRBV3-1
j_gene: TRBJ1-2
CDR3aa: CASSQDLRTGSGYTF

d_gene: NA
v_gene: TRBV10-3
j_gene: TRBJ1-5
CDR3aa: CAISERGDQPQNF

d_gene: NA
v_gene: TRBV29-1
j_gene: TRBJ2-3
CDR3aa: CSVGAGGSTDTQYF

d_gene: NA
v_gene: TRBV27
j_gene: TRBJ2-5
CDR3aa: CASSSTSSGTQYF

d_gene: NA
v_gene: TRBV7-9
j_gene: TRBJ1-2
CDR3aa: CASSPGDAFSEGYTF

d_gene: NA
v_gene: TRBV7-2
j_gene: TRBJ2-7
CDR3aa: CASSLGVGEQYF

d_gene: NA
v_gene: TRBV24-1
j_gene: TRBJ2-1
CDR3aa: CATSDPFRVGNEQFF

d_gene: NA
v_gene: TRBV27
j_gene: TRBJ1-6
CDR3aa: CASSGGMGNSPLHF

d_gene: NA
v_gene: TRBV7-2
j_gene: TRBJ1-1
CDR3aa: CASSSQGNTEAFF

d_gene: TRBD2
v_gene: TRBV5-1
j_gene: TRBJ2-3
CDR3aa: CASGAGGSDTQYF

d_gene: NA
v_gene: TRBV4-1
j_gene: TRBJ2-1
CDR3aa: CASSQVDLLVYNEQFF

d_gene: NA
v_gene: TRBV5-1
j_gene: TRBJ2-3
CDR3aa: CASRKQFDPDTQYF

d_gene: NA
v_gene: TRBV20-1
j_gene: TRBJ2-5
CDR3aa: CSAAGSGALQTQYF

d_gene: TRBD2
v_gene: TRBV20-1
j_gene: TRBJ2-3
CDR3aa: CSVGTSGGSTDTQYF

d_gene: NA
v_gene: TRBV25-1
j_gene: TRBJ1-1
CDR3aa: CASSKYREAFF

d_gene: NA
v_gene: TRBV7-2
j_gene: TRBJ2-2
CDR3aa: CASSSAFGGYTGELFF

d_gene: NA
v_gene: TRBV7-9
j_gene: TRBJ1-2
CDR3aa: CASRSGTDDYGYTF

d_gene: NA
v_gene: TRBV7-8
j_gene: TRBJ2-3
CDR3aa: CASSLDRHTQYF

d_gene: TRBD2
v_gene: TRBV7-6
j_gene: TRBJ2-5
CDR3aa: CASGTIVQETQYF

d_gene: NA
v_gene: TRBV5-1
j_gene: TRBJ2-3
CDR3aa: CTSSFQGSDTQYF

d_gene: NA
v_gene: TRBV24-1
j_gene: TRBJ1-6
CDR3aa: CATSDFGHNSPLHF

d_gene: TRBD2
v_gene: TRBV20-1
j_gene: TRBJ2-5
CDR3aa: CSARDVGGGTQETQYF

d_gene: TRBD1
v_gene: TRBV4-1
j_gene: TRBJ2-5
CDR3aa: CASSQDGTGLQETQYF

d_gene: NA
v_gene: TRBV5-5
j_gene: TRBJ2-1
CDR3aa: CASSGGSGSYNEQFF

d_gene: NA
v_gene: TRBV5-5
j_gene: TRBJ2-3
CDR3aa: CASSFTGRTDTQYF

d_gene: NA
v_gene: TRBV20-1
j_gene: TRBJ2-7
CDR3aa: CSALLRGRADEQYF

d_gene: TRBD2
v_gene: TRBV20-1
j_gene: TRBJ2-1
CDR3aa: CSARDRWASGMGQFF

d_gene: NA
v_gene: TRBV7-2
j_gene: TRBJ2-7
CDR3aa: CASSLATGRPEQYF

d_gene: NA
v_gene: TRBV6-5
j_gene: TRBJ2-3
CDR3aa: CASSRAGQGTDTQYF

d_gene: NA
v_gene: TRBV3-1
j_gene: TRBJ1-3
CDR3aa: CASRAKGGNTIYF

d_gene: NA
v_gene: TRBV5-6
j_gene: TRBJ2-2
CDR3aa: CASSLGVTGELFF

d_gene: NA
v_gene: TRBV6-5
j_gene: TRBJ2-7
CDR3aa: CASRRDITPYEQYF

d_gene: NA
v_gene: TRBV24-1
j_gene: TRBJ2-1
CDR3aa: CATSGIYNEQFF

d_gene: NA
v_gene: TRBV5-1
j_gene: TRBJ1-1
CDR3aa: CASSPEQNTEAFF

d_gene: TRBD2
v_gene: TRBV3-1
j_gene: TRBJ2-3
CDR3aa: CASRPTSGGAYGDTDTQYF

d_gene: TRBD1
v_gene: TRBV2
j_gene: TRBJ1-5
CDR3aa: CASSGTGESQPQHF

d_gene: NA
v_gene: TRBV6-1
j_gene: TRBJ1-4
CDR3aa: CASRYYGEKLFF

d_gene: NA
v_gene: TRBV5-1
j_gene: TRBJ1-1
CDR3aa: CASSFSRNTEAFF

d_gene: NA
v_gene: TRBV18
j_gene: TRBJ1-1
CDR3aa: CASSPATRGDTEAFF

d_gene: NA
v_gene: TRBV27
j_gene: TRBJ2-4
CDR3aa: CASSSRTQNIQYF